The 10 T cell receptor beta chains presented below share a single source sample, sequenced in a study of CD8 T cells in ankylosing spondylitis. Study observations and caveats: Made up of about eight highly homologous variants, a TCR beta motif appeared characteristic of ankylosing spondylitis blood.

The antigens of these receptors remain unknown. In TCRdb, the 5' RACE reads were re-called with MiXCR into one record per CDR3 protein. The table shows roughly 470,000 distinct CDR3 sequences, with roughly a quarter occurring only once. Sequenced input: blood, either unsorted or a sorted T cell fraction (not recorded which). The receptor set was obtained from a male donor with ankylosing spondylitis.

The V call is TRBV18, the J call TRBJ1-2; D call uncertain. Trimming took 5 bases from V and 2 from J, leaving 9 bases between them. The CDR3 has 13 residues. Germline V CDR1 and CDR2: KGHSH, LQKENI. CDR3 nucleotide sequence: TGTGCCAGCTCAACCGACGGGAACTATGGCTACACCTTC. It is translated as CASSTDGNYGYTF.

V gene TRBV7-2 combines with J gene TRBJ2-3; D unclear. The germline gives CDR1 SGHTA, CDR2 FQGNSA. The CDR3 sequence is 12 residues long. V lost 7 bases to trimming and J lost 6 bases, with 11 bases between them. Written as DNA, the CDR3 is TGTGCCAGCACCCTTAGCTGGGATACGCAGTATTTT. Its protein product is CASTLSWDTQYF.

Here the CDR3 reads CASSYMGNQPQHF. CDR3 bases: TGTGCCAGCAGCTATATGGGCAATCAGCCCCAGCATTTT. The V and J genes are TRBV3-1 and TRBJ1-5; D is ambiguous. The CDR3 length is 13 residues. The V gene lost 5 bases and the J gene lost 2 bases, with 7 bases spanning the gap. Germline CDR1 LGHDT, CDR2 YNNKEL (reference sequence).

This clonotype occurred many times. V and J are TRBV3-1 and TRBJ2-7; D may be TRBD1 or TRBD2 (5 bases each). Germline CDR1 and CDR2: LGHDT and YNNKEL (reference sequence). Trimming removed 1 base from V and 4 bases from J, with 11 bases in between. The CDR3 is 14 residues long. The CDR3 coding sequence is TGTGCCAGCAGCCAAGGGGGGACCTATTACGAGCAGTACTTC. Its protein product is CASSQGGTYYEQYF.

This clonotype has more than one count but fewer than ten. The gene calls are TRBV20-1 and TRBJ2-7; 8 bases line up with TRBD2. The CDR3 sequence is 14 residues long. The V gene end was trimmed by 6 bases and the J gene end by 3 bases; junction bases not matched to a gene: 10. Germline V gene lookup returns CDR1 DFQATT and CDR2 SNEGSKA (reference sequence). Written as DNA, the CDR3 is TGCAGTGCCCACGGGAGGGGGGTCCTCTACGAGCAGTACTTC. Translated, it gives CSAHGRGVLYEQYF.

V usage is TRBV29-1 and J usage is TRBJ1-4; possibly TRBD1 for D (6 bases). Between the trimmed V and J ends, which lost 7 bases and 3 bases, there was a span of 12 bases. The CDR3 has 13 residues. Germline values: CDR1 SQVTM, CDR2 ANQGSEA. The CDR3 is CSAAQGPNEKLFF. The DNA of the CDR3 is TGCAGCGCCGCCCAGGGGCCTAATGAAAAACTGTTTTTT.

This clonotype was counted only a few times. This sequence joins TRBV20-1 and TRBJ1-4, with 10 bases matching TRBD1. J was trimmed by 8 bases and V by 3 bases; bases with no gene match: 9. The germline CDR1 and CDR2 sequences are DFQATT and SNEGSKA (reference sequence). CDR3 length: 15 amino acids. The CDR3 region is CSARSGTGDGEKLFF. CDR3 sequence (DNA): TGCAGTGCTAGGAGTGGGACAGGGGATGGGGAAAAACTGTTTTTT.

This chain connects TRBV20-1 to TRBJ1-1; tentatively, D is TRBD1 (6 bases). Germline lookup yields CDR1 DFQATT and CDR2 SNEGSKA (reference sequence). V gave up 4 bases and J gave up 7 bases, with 10 bases separating them. The CDR3 totals 11 residues. In DNA form, the CDR3 reads TGCAGTGCTAAGGGGGAGGTTGAAGCTTTCTTT. Its translation is CSAKGEVEAFF.

The rearrangement joins TRBV12-3 or TRBV12-4 to TRBJ2-1, with TRBD2 matching over 9 bases. J lost 12 bases, V lost 6 bases, and 6 bases had no gene match. This CDR3 region has 12 residues. CDR3 in amino acids: CASSYSGRLQFF. Here the CDR3 DNA reads TGTGCCAGCAGCTATAGCGGGAGATTGCAGTTCTTC.

The V gene is TRBV13, the J gene TRBJ2-3; the D call may be TRBD1 or TRBD2 (6 bases each). CDR1 is PRHDT and CDR2 is FYEKMQ in the germline V gene (reference sequence). Trimming shortened V by 5 bases and J by 4 bases, and 19 bases separated the two germline ends. This CDR3 is built from 16 residues. The CDR3 DNA follows: TGTGCCAGCAGCCTCTCAGTGGCGGAGGGGGCAGATACGCAGTATTTT. This codes for CASSLSVAEGADTQYF. The whole variable domain, filled in from reference TRBV13 and TRBJ2-3, reads AAGVIQSPRHLIKEKRETATLKCYPIPRHDTVYWYQQGPGQDPQFLISFYEKMQSDKGSIPDRFSAQQFSDYHSELNMSSLELGDSALYFCASSLSVAEGADTQYFGPGTRLTVL.